These 30 T cell receptor beta chains share one sample of origin, sequenced in a study of blood T cell repertoires in COVID-19. Here immunoSEQ multiplex PCR was the method, and the copy in TCRdb shows in-frame clones only, minus some. This sample has tens of thousands of clones, with around 88% found just once. The specimen was peripheral blood. These receptors all come from a human donor in a cohort sampled during active COVID-19.

The chain joins TRBV6-6 to TRBJ1-2, with 10 bases fitting TRBD1. The V gene's germline CDR1 is MNHNY and CDR2 SVGAGI (reference sequence). This CDR3 region has 13 residues. The junction had 3 bases not matched to a gene; V was cut back by 7 bases and J by 4 bases. CDR3 DNA sequence: TGTGCCAGCACCTGGGACAGGGGCTATGGCTACACCTTC. As protein: CASTWDRGYGYTF.

The chain is built from TRBV5-1 and TRBJ2-3, with 14 nucleotides matching TRBD2. The CDR3 is 16 residues long. V shed 4 bases and J 4 bases; nucleotides not matched to a gene: 5. Germline CDR1 and CDR2: SGHRS and YFSETQ. CDR3 nucleotides: TGCGCCAGCAGCACTGGACTAGCGGGAGGATCAGATACGCAGTATTTT. This codes for CASSTGLAGGSDTQYF. Together with reference TRBV5-1 and TRBJ2-3, the CDR3 gives the full variable domain: KAGVTQTPRYLIKTRGQQVTLSCSPISGHRSVSWYQQTPGQGLQFLFEYFSETQRNKGNFPGRFSGRQFSNSRSEMNVSTLELGDSALYLCASSTGLAGGSDTQYFGPGTRLTVL.

The chain is built from TRBV11-2 and TRBJ2-7; D is unclear. Trimming cost V 1 base and J 2 bases, with 12 bases left between them. The CDR3 is made up of 15 amino acids. Per germline, CDR1 SGHAT and CDR2 FQNNGV. The CDR3, as DNA: TGTGCCAGCAGCTTAGGGTCGGATACTACCTACGAGCAGTACTTC. Translated: CASSLGSDTTYEQYF.

The genes are TRBV7-8 and TRBJ2-7; 14 bases align to TRBD2. Germline V gene lookup returns CDR1 SGHVS and CDR2 FQNEAQ. Germline trimming cut 5 bases from V and 4 bases from J; bases unmatched to any gene: 4. This CDR3 has 15 amino acids. The CDR3 sequence: CASSMGLAGEYEQYF. The CDR3 DNA is TGTGCCAGCAGCATGGGACTAGCGGGGGAGTACGAGCAGTACTTC.

The genes are TRBV7-8 and TRBJ1-2, with TRBD1 matching over 10 bases. With V trimmed by 2 bases and J by 8 bases, 5 bases remained unmatched. This CDR3 region has 14 residues. The germline V gene has CDR1 SGHVS and CDR2 FQNEAQ. Written as DNA, the CDR3 is TGTGCCAGCAGCTTACATGACAGGGGGCAAGGCTACACCTTC. Translating gives CASSLHDRGQGYTF.

The chain recombines TRBV6-5 with TRBJ1-4, with TRBD1 matching over 9 bases. CDR1 is MNHEY and CDR2 is SVGAGI in the germline V gene. The CDR3 has 13 amino acids. Germline trimming cut 8 bases from V and 5 bases from J; bases unmatched to any gene: 3. CDR3 residues: CASRDRENEKLFF. CDR3 bases: TGTGCCAGCCGGGACAGGGAGAATGAAAAACTGTTTTTT.

V is TRBV2 and J is TRBJ1-1; unclear D gene. The CDR3 has 13 residues. Per germline, CDR1 SNHLY and CDR2 FYNNEI. Trimming removed 3 bases from V and 3 bases from J, with 8 bases in between. CDR3 sequence: CASSDRQYTEAFF. The CDR3, as DNA: TGTGCCAGCAGTGACAGGCAATACACTGAAGCTTTCTTT.

There are a few counts of this clone. The chain recombines TRBV5-4 with TRBJ1-2; perhaps TRBD1 as D (5 bases). V was pared by 4 bases and J by 8 bases, with 15 bases between. Germline values: CDR1 SGHNT, CDR2 YYREEE (reference sequence). There are 13 residues in the CDR3. CDR3 sequence: CASSVTETYGYTF. CDR3 bases: TGTGCCAGCAGCGTGACAGAAACTTACGGCTACACCTTC.

This chain uses TRBV27 with TRBJ2-7; 9 positions match TRBD2. Germline CDR1 is MNHEY and CDR2 is SMNVEV (reference sequence). CDR3 length: 16 residues. The junction had 9 bases not matched to a gene; V was cut back by 6 bases and J by 0 bases. Here the CDR3 reads CASRDRLAVSSYEQYF. The CDR3 nucleotides read TGTGCCAGCAGGGATAGACTAGCGGTGAGCTCCTACGAGCAGTACTTC.

The chain links TRBV9 to TRBJ2-7; weak D call: TRBD2 (7 bases). The CDR3 has 15 residues. Per germline, CDR1 SGDLS and CDR2 YYNGEE. With 4 bases removed from V and 4 bases from J, the gap between germline ends came to 18 bases. CDR3 nucleotides: TGTGCCAGCAGCACCTCCGCGGGGGCGAGATACGAGCAGTACTTC. Protein sequence: CASSTSAGARYEQYF.

This clone was seen a handful of times. V gene TRBV30 combines with J gene TRBJ2-1, with 9 bases fitting TRBD1. CDR1 and CDR2 (germline): GTSNPN, SVGIG (reference sequence). V was pared by 5 bases and J by 4 bases, with 3 bases of the junction left unmatched. The CDR3 is made up of 13 amino acids. CDR3 sequence: CAWDRGEYNEQFF. DNA for the CDR3: TGTGCCTGGGACAGGGGGGAATACAATGAGCAGTTCTTC. The full variable domain, with the rest looked up from reference TRBV30 and TRBJ2-1, is SQTIHQWPATLVQPVGSPLSLECTVEGTSNPNLYWYRQAAGRGLQLLFYSVGIGQISSEVPQNLSASRPQDRQFILSSKKLLLSDSGFYLCAWDRGEYNEQFFGPGTRLTVL.

The rearrangement links TRBV6-5 to TRBJ2-7; D might be TRBD1 (6 bases). The CDR3 spans 15 residues. Germline lookup yields CDR1 MNHEY and CDR2 SVGAGI. With 0 bases removed from V and 5 bases from J, the gap between germline ends came to 14 bases. The CDR3 loop is CASSYSGAGTNEQYF. The CDR3 nucleotides are TGTGCCAGCAGTTACTCGGGGGCAGGGACCAACGAGCAGTACTTC.

This clone came up a few times. The chain links TRBV15 to TRBJ2-2; 9 bases are shared with TRBD1. This CDR3 comprises 17 residues. Germline lookup yields CDR1 LNHNV and CDR2 YYDKDF (reference sequence). Germline trimming cut 0 bases from V and 6 bases from J; bases unmatched to any gene: 8. The CDR3 loop is CATSRDFGTGMAGELFF. The CDR3, as DNA: TGTGCCACCAGCAGAGATTTTGGGACAGGGATGGCCGGGGAGCTGTTTTTT.

V usage is TRBV7-6 and J usage is TRBJ2-7, with 8 bases that match TRBD1. V gave up 5 bases and J gave up 2 bases; unmatched junction bases: 17. The V gene's germline CDR1 is SGHVS and CDR2 FNYEAQ. This CDR3 contains 18 residues. In DNA form, the CDR3 reads TGTGCCAGCAGCCCGGTGGGCAGGGGGCCCCTCTTAACCTACGAGCAGTACTTC. Residues: CASSPVGRGPLLTYEQYF.

The genes are TRBV5-1 and TRBJ2-7; 9 positions agree with TRBD1. The CDR3 totals 14 residues. Per the germline V gene, CDR1 is SGHRS and CDR2 is YFSETQ. J lost 6 bases, V lost 4 bases, and 8 bases had no gene match. The CDR3 coding sequence is TGCGCCAGCAGCCTGGGGACAGGGAACGGCGAGCAGTACTTC. Translating gives CASSLGTGNGEQYF. Complete variable domain (other parts from reference TRBV5-1 and TRBJ2-7): KAGVTQTPRYLIKTRGQQVTLSCSPISGHRSVSWYQQTPGQGLQFLFEYFSETQRNKGNFPGRFSGRQFSNSRSEMNVSTLELGDSALYLCASSLGTGNGEQYFGPGTRLTVT.

The chain carries TRBV6-5 and TRBJ2-7, with D perhaps matching TRBD2 (5 bases). The CDR3 runs to 14 residues. Trimming took off 0 bases at V and 5 bases at J, with 11 bases between the two ends. Germline V gene lookup returns CDR1 MNHEY and CDR2 SVGAGI. In nucleotides, the CDR3 is TGTGCCAGCAGTTACTCGATTAGCGCCCACGAGCAGTACTTC. Translated: CASSYSISAHEQYF.

The chain joins TRBV12-1 to TRBJ2-1; the table calls TRBD2, which could not be checked here. TRBV12-1 is an annotated pseudogene. The CDR3 loop spans 16 amino acids. This CDR3 is CASSLQRREGRNEQFF. In nucleotides, the CDR3 is TGTGCCAGCAGCCTTCAACGGCGGGAGGGTAGGAATGAGCAGTTCTTC.

The V call is TRBV7-9, the J call TRBJ1-2, with TRBD1 matching over 8 bases. Germline CDR1 reads SEHNR; CDR2 reads FQNEAQ (reference sequence). The CDR3 has 14 amino acids. The J segment lost 3 bases and the V segment lost 5 bases, leaving 5 bases of the junction unmatched. CDR3 nucleotides: TGTGCCAGCAGCCCCCAGGGGGCCGACTATGGCTACACCTTC. It specifies CASSPQGADYGYTF.

This clone was seen ten or more times. The chain employs TRBV7-3 and TRBJ1-1; D is perhaps TRBD1 (5 bases). This CDR3 region has 14 residues. V shed 0 bases and J shed 3 bases, with 8 bases lying between them. CDR1 is SGHTA and CDR2 is FQGTGA in the germline V gene. CDR3 sequence: CASSLTGGDTEAFF. In nucleotides, the CDR3 is TGTGCCAGCAGCTTAACGGGGGGAGACACTGAAGCTTTCTTT.

CDR3 in DNA: TGTGCCAGCAGCCCTAAGAGGACTTCCTACAATGAGCAGTTCTTC. Translated: CASSPKRTSYNEQFF. The V call is TRBV7-8, the J call TRBJ2-1; D perhaps matches TRBD2 (5 bases). This CDR3 has 15 residues. The V gene's germline CDR1 is SGHVS and CDR2 FQNEAQ. V gave up 5 bases and J gave up 1 base, with 12 bases separating them.

The gene calls are TRBV6-2 or TRBV6-3 and TRBJ2-7, with TRBD2 identical over 11 bases. CDR3 length: 18 residues. J was trimmed by 0 bases and V by 4 bases; bases with no gene match: 11. Germline loops: CDR1 MNHEY, CDR2 SVGEGT. The CDR3 here is CASSSGGRLAGGSYEQYF. The CDR3 DNA sequence: TGTGCCAGCAGTTCCGGGGGGCGTCTAGCGGGAGGCTCCTACGAGCAGTACTTC.

The chain carries TRBV28 and TRBJ2-1, with D perhaps matching TRBD1 (6 bases). The germline V gene encodes CDR1 MDHEN and CDR2 SYDVKM. The CDR3 length is 17 residues. With 4 bases removed from V and 0 bases from J, the gap between germline ends came to 16 bases. CDR3 sequence reads: CASSSTDRFPSYNEQFF. The CDR3 DNA is TGTGCCAGCAGTTCAACAGACAGGTTTCCCTCCTACAATGAGCAGTTCTTC.

V is TRBV6-6 and J is TRBJ1-5; D uncertain. Germline CDR1 is MNHNY and CDR2 is SVGAGI (reference sequence). Trimming shortened V by 6 bases and J by 2 bases, and 5 bases separated the two germline ends. The length of the CDR3 is 12 residues. The CDR3 spells CASRSGNQPQHF. CDR3 sequence (DNA): TGTGCCAGCAGGTCAGGCAATCAGCCCCAGCATTTT.

V is TRBV6-6 and J is TRBJ2-7, with 12 bases identical to TRBD1. The CDR3 length is 15 residues. The J segment lost 2 bases and the V segment lost 6 bases, leaving 5 bases of the junction unmatched. Germline CDR1 and CDR2: MNHNY and SVGAGI (reference sequence). CDR3 bases: TGTGCCAGCAGAAAGGGACAGGGGGCGGCCTACGAGCAGTACTTC. This gives the protein CASRKGQGAAYEQYF.

The rearrangement uses TRBV2 and TRBJ1-1; no clear D. Trimming removed 4 bases at V and 1 base at J, with 7 bases between. The germline gives CDR1 SNHLY, CDR2 FYNNEI. The CDR3 consists of 13 residues. This CDR3 reads CASSVSGNTEAFF. The CDR3 DNA reads TGTGCCAGCAGTGTTTCAGGGAACACTGAAGCTTTCTTT.

The CDR3 here is CASSQGGGRENEQFF. In DNA form, the CDR3 reads TGTGCCAGCAGCCAGGGGGGCGGGAGGGAAAATGAGCAGTTCTTC. V is TRBV3-1 (or the pseudogene TRBV3-2) and J is TRBJ2-1; 9 nucleotides match TRBD2. CDR1 LGHDT and CDR2 YNNKEL come from the germline V gene (reference sequence). The J segment lost 7 bases and the V segment lost 3 bases, leaving 7 bases of the junction unmatched. CDR3 length equals 15 residues.

V usage is TRBV4-2 and J usage is TRBJ2-1; 10 bases fit TRBD2. This CDR3 region has 17 residues. Trimming at V came to 0 bases and at J to 3 bases, leaving 5 bases not matched to a gene. CDR1 is LGHNA, CDR2 YNFKEQ, per germline. The CDR3 here is CASSQDPSGSDYNEQFF. The CDR3 DNA is TGTGCCAGCAGCCAAGATCCTAGCGGGAGCGACTACAATGAGCAGTTCTTC.

The chain links TRBV5-4 to TRBJ2-7; TRBD1 agrees at 8 bases. V shed 4 bases, J shed 6 bases, and the junction held 3 bases outside the gene matches. CDR3 size: 12 residues. Germline V CDR1 and CDR2: SGHNT, YYREEE (reference sequence). The CDR3 is CASSMDRVEQYF. DNA for the CDR3: TGTGCCAGCAGCATGGACAGGGTCGAGCAGTACTTC.

The chain is built from TRBV27 and TRBJ1-5, with 7 bases fitting TRBD1. The trim removed 3 bases at V and 6 bases at J, leaving 2 bases unmatched. Germline CDR1 is MNHEY and CDR2 is SMNVEV (reference sequence). CDR3 length equals 13 residues. CDR3 amino acids: CASSFDRVQPQHF. In nucleotides, the CDR3 is TGTGCCAGCAGTTTCGACAGGGTTCAGCCCCAGCATTTT.

This chain joins TRBV6-2 or TRBV6-3 and TRBJ2-1; TRBD2 is a possible D gene (6 bases). The germline CDR1 and CDR2 sequences are MNHEY and SVGEGT. The CDR3 consists of 15 residues. Trimming left V 0 bases short and J 3 bases short, with 9 bases between. CDR3 coding DNA: TGTGCCAGCAGTTACTCGCGGGAAAACTACAATGAGCAGTTCTTC. It encodes CASSYSRENYNEQFF.